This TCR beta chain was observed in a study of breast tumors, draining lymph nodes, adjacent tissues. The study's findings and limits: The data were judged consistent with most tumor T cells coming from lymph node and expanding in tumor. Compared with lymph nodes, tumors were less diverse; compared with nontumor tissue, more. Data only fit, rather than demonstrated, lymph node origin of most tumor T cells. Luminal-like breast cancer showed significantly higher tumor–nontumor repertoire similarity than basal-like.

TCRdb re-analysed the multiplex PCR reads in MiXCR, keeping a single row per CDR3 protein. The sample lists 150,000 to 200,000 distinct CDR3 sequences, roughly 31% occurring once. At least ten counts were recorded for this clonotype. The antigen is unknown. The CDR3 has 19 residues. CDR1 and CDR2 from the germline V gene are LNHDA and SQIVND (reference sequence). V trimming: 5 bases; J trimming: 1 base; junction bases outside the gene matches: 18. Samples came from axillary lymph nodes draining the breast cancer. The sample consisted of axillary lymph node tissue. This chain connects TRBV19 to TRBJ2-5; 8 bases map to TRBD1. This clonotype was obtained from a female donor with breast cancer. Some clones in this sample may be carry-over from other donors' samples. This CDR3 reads CASSVQPSWRTGGQETQYF. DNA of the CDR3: TGTGCCAGTAGTGTACAACCCTCCTGGAGAACAGGGGGCCAAGAGACCCAGTACTTC. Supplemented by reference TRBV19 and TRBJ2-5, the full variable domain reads DGGITQSPKYLFRKEGQNVTLSCEQNLNHDAMYWYRQDPGQGLRLIYYSQIVNDFQKGDIAEGYSVSREKKESFPLTVTSAQKNPTAFYLCASSVQPSWRTGGQETQYFGPGTRLLVL.